These 16 T cell receptor beta chains came from one sample sequenced in a study of T cells after posttransplantation cyclophosphamide. Libraries were prepared by immunoSEQ multiplex PCR; TCRdb keeps only in-frame clonotypes and omits some of them. The sample holds thousands of clones, and no clone turns up only once. Treatment was busulfan-fludarabine conditioning, a marrow graft, and cyclophosphamide on days +3 and +4. The specimen was PBMCs, collected after allogeneic stem cell transplant with posttransplant cyclophosphamide. The receptors here all came from a male patient aged 18-30 years who received an allogeneic stem cell transplant from an unrelated donor, was CMV-positive, and had acute and chronic GVHD. Some of the T cells might come from the graft donor.

This clone was counted many times. The chain carries TRBV29-1 and TRBJ1-1; D may be TRBD1 (5 bases). This CDR3 spans 14 amino acids. V was pared by 5 bases and J by 1 base, with 14 bases between. The germline CDR1 and CDR2 sequences are SQVTM and ANQGSEA. The CDR3 spells CSVLGGGGNTEAFF. DNA for the CDR3: TGCAGCGTTCTCGGCGGGGGGGGGAACACTGAAGCTTTCTTT.

The chain joins TRBV30 to TRBJ1-2; 10 bases are a match to TRBD1. The germline V gene encodes CDR1 GTSNPN and CDR2 SVGIG (reference sequence). The junction had 2 bases not matched to a gene; V was cut back by 4 bases and J by 0 bases. This CDR3 has 14 residues. CDR3 sequence: CAWKGTGANYGYTF. CDR3 nucleotide sequence: TGTGCCTGGAAGGGGACAGGGGCTAACTATGGCTACACCTTC.

This clone came up many times. The chain joins TRBV20-1 to TRBJ1-1; no definite D call. Germline V CDR1 and CDR2: DFQATT, SNEGSKA (reference sequence). The ends were cut back, 3 bases at V and 11 bases at J, with 13 bases in the middle. This CDR3 is 11 amino acids long. In nucleotides, the CDR3 is TGCAGTGCTAGGGAATCAGGCGAGGCTTTCTTT. The encoded protein is CSARESGEAFF.

This clone was counted ten times or more. This sequence joins TRBV6-6 and TRBJ1-5; no clear D gene. Trimming left V 6 bases short and J 0 bases short, with 6 bases between. Germline CDR1 is MNHNY and CDR2 is SVGAGI (reference sequence). The CDR3 contains 13 residues. CDR3 region: CASRLDSNQPQHF. In DNA form, the CDR3 reads TGTGCCAGCAGACTTGATAGCAATCAGCCCCAGCATTTT.

This clone was seen many times. At the DNA level, this CDR3 is encoded by other sequences in the same sample as well. The rearrangement uses TRBV28 and TRBJ2-3; TRBD1 matches 8 bases. The trim removed 1 base at V and 6 bases at J, leaving 6 bases unmatched. The CDR3 is 15 residues long. Germline loops: CDR1 MDHEN, CDR2 SYDVKM. The CDR3 here is CASSLSRQGTDTQYF. Here the CDR3 DNA reads TGTGCCAGCAGTTTATCCCGACAGGGGACGGATACGCAGTATTTT. The full variable domain, in which reference TRBV28 and TRBJ2-3 provide the parts outside the CDR3, is DVKVTQSSRYLVKRTGEKVFLECVQDMDHENMFWYRQDPGLGLRLIYFSYDVKMKEKGDIPEGYSVSREKKERFSLILESASTNQTSMYLCASSLSRQGTDTQYFGPGTRLTVL.

In its sample, this clone was seen many times. The chain is built from TRBV5-1 and TRBJ1-2; 8 nucleotides line up with TRBD1. The V gene's germline CDR1 is SGHRS and CDR2 YFSETQ. The junction had 5 bases not matched to a gene; V was cut back by 5 bases and J by 8 bases. The CDR3 length is 12 residues. The CDR3 protein is CASSPGQGGYTF. The CDR3 coding sequence is TGCGCCAGCAGTCCCGGACAGGGCGGCTACACCTTC.

This clone was observed many times. One end of the junction varies from germline; a read error may be responsible. V gene TRBV15 combines with J gene TRBJ2-2; possibly TRBD2 for D (5 bases). The CDR3 sequence is 16 residues long. Germline V lookup: CDR1 LNHNV, CDR2 YYDKDF (reference sequence). The CDR3 region has the DNA TGTGCCACCAGCAGAGATTGGGGAGCCCACACCGGAGAGCTGTTTTTT. Protein sequence: CATSRDWGAHTGELFF. The variable domain in full, with the rest retrieved from reference TRBV15 and TRBJ2-2, is DAMVIQNPRYQVTQFGKPVTLSCSQTLNHNVMYWYQQKSSQAPKLLFHYYDKDFNNEADTPDNFQSRRPNTSFCFLDIRSPGLGDTAMYLCATSRDWGAHTGELFFGEGSRLTVL.

In this sample, this clone turned up many times. The chain joins TRBV27 to TRBJ2-7; maybe TRBD1 (6 bases). The CDR3 has 14 amino acids. Germline CDR1 MNHEY, CDR2 SMNVEV (reference sequence). With 5 bases removed from V and 1 base from J, the gap between germline ends came to 12 bases. The DNA for the CDR3 is TGTGCCAGCAGTCGACAGGTGACTTCCTACGAGCAGTACTTC. This encodes CASSRQVTSYEQYF.

This clone counts as medium-sized (0.01 to 0.1%). This chain links TRBV14 with TRBJ1-4; D possibly corresponds to TRBD1 (5 bases). There are 14 residues in the CDR3. V lost 4 bases and J lost 4, with 10 bases in between. CDR1 and CDR2 from the germline V gene are SGHDN and FVKESK. CDR3 DNA: TGTGCCAGCAGCCCTCAGGGTGTTAATGAAAAACTGTTTTTT. The encoded protein is CASSPQGVNEKLFF.

Ten or more counts support this clone. V gene TRBV5-1 combines with J gene TRBJ2-5; 7 bases are a match to TRBD2. Per the germline V gene, CDR1 is SGHRS and CDR2 is YFSETQ. Trimming cost V 0 bases and J 4 bases; bases outside gene matches: 6. The CDR3 extends over 15 amino acids. This CDR3 reads CASSLALAVGETQYF. The CDR3 DNA reads TGCGCCAGCAGCTTGGCCCTAGCGGTAGGAGAGACCCAGTACTTC.

Many counts were recorded for this clone. The chain joins TRBV2 to TRBJ2-7; unclear D gene. There are 11 residues in the CDR3. Germline V gives CDR1 SNHLY, CDR2 FYNNEI. Trimming shortened V by 5 bases and J by 6 bases, and 8 bases separated the two germline ends. Here the CDR3 reads CASSYEREQYF. The CDR3 DNA reads TGTGCCAGCAGTTACGAGCGCGAGCAGTACTTC. Full variable domain (outside the CDR3, taken from reference TRBV2 and TRBJ2-7): EPEVTQTPSHQVTQMGQEVILRCVPISNHLYFYWYRQILGQKVEFLVSFYNNEISEKSEIFDDQFSVERPDGSNFTLKIRSTKLEDSAMYFCASSYEREQYFGPGTRLTVT.

This clone was found a few times. V and J are TRBV11-2 and TRBJ2-5; the match to TRBD2 covers 8 bases. The J call is uncertain, as TRBJ2-7 better fits the DNA end. Germline V lookup: CDR1 SGHAT, CDR2 FQNNGV. The CDR3 spans 15 residues. The CDR3: CASSRGTGGTYEQYF. In DNA form, the CDR3 reads TGTGCCAGTAGCCGAGGGACGGGGGGGACCTACGAGCAGTACTTC.

This clone has at least ten counts. The CDR3 DNA follows: TGTGCCAGCAGCTCAGACAGGGCTGGAAACACCATATATTTT. Protein product: CASSSDRAGNTIYF. The chain recombines TRBV7-3 with TRBJ1-3; 7 nucleotides align to TRBD1. V shed 4 bases, J shed 2 bases, and the junction held 2 bases outside the gene matches. The CDR3 length is 14 residues. Germline CDR1 SGHTA, CDR2 FQGTGA.

In this sample, this clone turned up many times. The V gene is TRBV7-9, the J gene TRBJ1-1; 8 bases agree with TRBD1. Germline CDR1 is SEHNR and CDR2 is FQNEAQ (reference sequence). This CDR3 has 15 residues. Trimming cost V 5 bases and J 3 bases; bases outside gene matches: 8. CDR3 coding DNA: TGTGCCAGCAGCCCAGGGGGCAACCGGGACACTGAAGCTTTCTTT. Translation gives CASSPGGNRDTEAFF.

This clone was recorded many times. This chain joins TRBV9 and TRBJ1-1, with D hard to call. CDR1 SGDLS and CDR2 YYNGEE come from the germline V gene. V was shortened by 3 bases and J by 5 bases, with 20 bases between the two germline ends. The CDR3 is made up of 16 amino acids. CDR3 in amino acids: CASSAWELLGGTEAFF. CDR3 DNA sequence: TGTGCCAGCAGCGCTTGGGAGCTCTTGGGAGGAACTGAAGCTTTCTTT.

This clone was seen ten or more times. The chain uses TRBV2 and TRBJ1-2; maybe TRBD1 (5 bases). Trimming left V 4 bases short and J 5 bases short, with 11 bases between. The CDR3 covers 13 residues. Germline CDR1 is SNHLY and CDR2 is FYNNEI. This chain's CDR3 is CASSATGAYGYTF. The CDR3 nucleotides read TGTGCCAGCAGTGCCACAGGAGCATATGGCTACACCTTC.